This note documents a single T cell receptor (beta chain) sequence. No cognate antigen has been identified for it. No base qualities exist here, and no much larger clone lies one base off it. These data come from a study of blood T cell repertoires in COVID-19 (dated by TCRdb to 2020 to 2022). With respect to the entire study: Samples covering the acute and convalescent phases of COVID-19 were provided by collaborators in the United States, Italy and Spain. The prospective study material was composed of cDNA or gDNA derived from T cells, B-cell-depleted T cells, or PBMCs. The dataset comprised deeply sampled blood TCRbeta repertoires from subjects exposed to, actively infected with, or recovered from COVID-19. The repertoires were released in a freely available public database meant as a resource for research on the immune response to SARS-CoV-2. Samples came from the ongoing ImmuneRACE study (first 160 participants) plus 1,254 subjects from 6 global collaborators. The sample metadata nearly always contained a de-identified subject ID, COVID-19 status, age in years and sex. Where available, HLA class I and class II types were obtained from metadata supplied by the sample provider rather than from assay-based typing.

CDR1 is given as ENHRY and CDR2 as SYGVKD, both from the germline V gene. V is cut by 2 bases and J by 7 bases, and the space between the germline ends is 12 bases. The CDR3 starts with the cysteine, ends with the phenylalanine, and has 14 residues. Left in the record is the CDR3 DNA by itself, 42 bases read in frame from the first base. The immunoSEQ Assay, a bias-controlled multiplex PCR, was used to amplify TCRbeta CDR3 regions from genomic DNA. The published analysis was carried out like this. Nucleated cell counts per sample were estimated from amplification of reference gene primers within the assay. To quantify the absolute abundance of each unique TCRbeta CDR3 rearrangement, sequence reads were collapsed and filtered. For each sample, productive Simpson clonality was calculated as the square root of Simpson's diversity index over productive rearrangements. TCRdb stores this immuneACCESS table with in-frame sequences only. Part of the clones is absent; in the studies checked, under half of the shortfall reflects unresolved V genes, and no reason is known for the rest. The V and J calls and clone size come from that table; D and trimming were worked out from the DNA. Recorded for this sample are approximately 270,000 clones; 91% of them occurred a single time. 1.2% of the sample comes from the top ten.

On the study overall, not on this receptor specifically: The amount of clinical and demographic metadata varied by source and participant and was provided uncurated.

Enrolling through a virtual design, the prospective study's participants ranged in age from roughly 18 to 89 years and lived across roughly 24 United States geographic areas. To assign participants to cohorts, the prospective study relied on clinical history that participants themselves reported in a screening survey and a study questionnaire. In the prospective study, mobile phlebotomists collected whole blood, serum and a nasopharyngeal or oropharyngeal swab from each participant. Prospective study participants could optionally give additional blood draws and questionnaires over an approximately 2-month period. Prospective study blood samples were shipped either frozen or at room temperature before DNA extraction.

This sequence originates from a human donor in a cohort exposed to, infected with or recovered from COVID-19 (not recorded which). The donor label of this sample is uncertain. Sequencing input: PBMCs or T cells enriched from blood (not recorded which). The chain links TRBV10-3 with TRBJ1-5; the D gene cannot be resolved reliably. The CDR3 amino acid sequence is: CAISEGPGEQPQHF. The DNA sequence reads TGTGCCATCAGTGAGGGTCCCGGGGAGCAGCCCCAGCATTTT.